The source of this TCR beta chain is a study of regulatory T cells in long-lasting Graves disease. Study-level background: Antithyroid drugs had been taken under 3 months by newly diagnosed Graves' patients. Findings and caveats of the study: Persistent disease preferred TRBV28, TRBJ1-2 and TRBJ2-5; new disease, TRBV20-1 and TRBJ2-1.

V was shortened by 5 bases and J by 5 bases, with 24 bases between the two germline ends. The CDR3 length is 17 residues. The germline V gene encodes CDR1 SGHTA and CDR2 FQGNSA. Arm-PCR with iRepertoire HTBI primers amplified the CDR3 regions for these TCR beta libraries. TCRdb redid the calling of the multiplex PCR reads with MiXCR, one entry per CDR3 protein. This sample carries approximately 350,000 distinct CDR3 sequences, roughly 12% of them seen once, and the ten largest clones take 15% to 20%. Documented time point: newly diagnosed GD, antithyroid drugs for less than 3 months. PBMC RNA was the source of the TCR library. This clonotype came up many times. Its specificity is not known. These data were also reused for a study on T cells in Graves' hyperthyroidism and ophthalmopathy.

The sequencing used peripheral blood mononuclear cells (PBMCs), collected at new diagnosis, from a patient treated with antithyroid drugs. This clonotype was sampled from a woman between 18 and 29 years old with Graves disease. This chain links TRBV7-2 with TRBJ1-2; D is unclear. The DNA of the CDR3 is TGTGCCAGCAGCCAAACCTCCATAGGTCTCCTCCATTATGGCTACACCTTC. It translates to CASSQTSIGLLHYGYTF.